The 20 T cell receptor beta chains given below trace back to one sample, sequenced in a study of T cells after yellow fever vaccination. In TCRdb, the 5' RACE reads were re-called with MiXCR into one record per CDR3 protein. This sample has 200,000 to 250,000 distinct CDR3 sequences, with around 7% found just once. Sequenced material: CD4+ T cells sorted from PBMCs, taken 15 days after the yellow fever booster vaccination. These receptors were collected from a man younger than 45 who received the YFV17D yellow fever vaccine.

Ten or more counts support this clonotype. CDR3 sequence: CASSLDRTYNEQFF. The DNA of the CDR3 is TGTGCCAGCAGCTTAGACAGAACATACAATGAGCAGTTCTTC. J is TRBJ2-1 and V is TRBV7-3; possible D gene TRBD1, 5 bases. Looked up from germline, CDR1 is SGHTA and CDR2 is FQGTGA. The CDR3 sequence is 14 residues long. V shed 2 bases and J shed 4 bases, with 9 bases lying between them.

This clonotype was detected ten times or more. CDR3 bases: TGCGCCAGCAGGGCGGCGACAGGGAACACCGGGGAGCTGTTTTTT. Amino acid sequence: CASRAATGNTGELFF. The rearrangement links TRBV5-1 to TRBJ2-2, with a weak D call TRBD1 (6 bases). The CDR3 is 15 residues long. From germline, CDR1 is SGHRS and CDR2 YFSETQ. V lost 5 bases and J lost 1, with 12 bases in between.

This clonotype was observed at least ten times. V usage is TRBV5-5 and J usage is TRBJ2-3, with D maybe TRBD2 (6 bases). Trimming removed 1 base from V and 4 bases from J, with 16 bases in between. Germline V gene lookup returns CDR1 SGHKS and CDR2 YYEKEE (reference sequence). The CDR3 totals 16 residues. The CDR3 DNA reads TGTGCCAGCAGCTTGCACCTGTGGGAGGTCGCAGATACGCAGTATTTT. It specifies CASSLHLWEVADTQYF.

This clonotype was observed a few times. The chain carries TRBV11-2 and TRBJ2-7, with D tentatively TRBD1 (5 bases). In germline, CDR1 is SGHAT, CDR2 FQNNGV. V lost 0 bases, J lost 3 bases, and 24 bases lay in between. The CDR3 spans 19 residues. CDR3 region: CASSLDRANRRQTRYEQYF. In nucleotides, the CDR3 is TGTGCCAGCAGCTTAGATCGGGCCAACAGGCGGCAAACACGCTACGAGCAGTACTTC.

V and J are TRBV6-5 and TRBJ2-5; maybe TRBD2 (7 bases). The germline V gene has CDR1 MNHEY and CDR2 SVGAGI. The V and J ends lost 0 bases and 7 bases respectively, with 12 bases between them. The CDR3 runs to 14 residues. The CDR3 sequence is CASSYSRGGATQYF. The CDR3 nucleotides are TGTGCCAGCAGTTACTCGAGAGGGGGGGCGACCCAGTACTTC.

V usage is TRBV29-1 and J usage is TRBJ2-1, with TRBD1 matching 8 bases. CDR3 size: 15 residues. Germline assignment: CDR1 SQVTM and CDR2 ANQGSEA. Trimming took 4 bases from V and 5 from J; bases not matched to a gene: 10. The CDR3 protein is CSVAKRTGSDNEQFF. The CDR3 nucleotides are TGCAGCGTTGCAAAAAGGACAGGGTCCGACAATGAGCAGTTCTTC.

This chain uses TRBV6-6 with TRBJ2-7, with a tentative D call TRBD1 (6 bases). Germline V gives CDR1 MNHNY, CDR2 SVGAGI (reference sequence). The CDR3 covers 13 residues. Between the trimmed V and J ends, which lost 6 bases and 6 bases, there was a span of 15 bases. The CDR3 reads CASSPGHLSEQYF. Here the CDR3 DNA reads TGTGCCAGCAGCCCGGGACACCTTTCCGAGCAGTACTTC.

Only a few counts were recorded for this clonotype. V usage is TRBV20-1 and J usage is TRBJ1-1; TRBD1 might be the D (5 bases). V was trimmed by 5 bases and J by 4 bases, leaving 17 bases between them. Germline-derived CDR1 and CDR2 are DFQATT and SNEGSKA (reference sequence). The CDR3 has 14 amino acids. The CDR3 bases are TGCAGTGCTTCCGCCTCAGGGAAGGGCACTGAAGCTTTCTTT. Its translation is CSASASGKGTEAFF.

This clonotype was detected ten times or more. The V and J genes are TRBV3-1 and TRBJ2-3; TRBD2 matches at 10 bases. With 2 bases clipped from V and 4 bases from J, the junction kept 6 bases outside the gene matches. The CDR3 sequence is 16 residues long. Germline assignment: CDR1 LGHDT and CDR2 YNNKEL (reference sequence). Here the CDR3 reads CASSQQAGGPADTQYF. The CDR3 DNA follows: TGTGCCAGCAGCCAACAAGCGGGAGGGCCGGCAGATACGCAGTATTTT.

This clonotype was observed a handful of times. V gene TRBV7-6 combines with J gene TRBJ2-1; tentatively, D is TRBD1 (6 bases). The germline V gene has CDR1 SGHVS and CDR2 FNYEAQ. The CDR3 covers 15 residues. With 5 bases removed from V and 4 bases from J, the gap between germline ends came to 15 bases. CDR3 bases: TGTGCCAGCAGCGCCCGACAGGACTCATACAATGAGCAGTTCTTC. Protein: CASSARQDSYNEQFF.

The chain combines TRBV11-2 with TRBJ2-1; unclear D gene. V lost 1 base and J lost 6, with 10 bases in between. The CDR3 loop spans 14 amino acids. Per the germline V gene, CDR1 is SGHAT and CDR2 is FQNNGV. The CDR3: CASSLGQSPNEQFF. For the CDR3, the DNA is TGTGCCAGCAGCTTAGGGCAGAGTCCCAATGAGCAGTTCTTC.

The gene calls are TRBV27 and TRBJ2-1; the D is unclear. The CDR3 contains 12 residues. Germline V lookup: CDR1 MNHEY, CDR2 SMNVEV (reference sequence). Trimming pared 2 bases from V and 10 bases from J, leaving 9 bases between. CDR3 sequence reads: CASSLMVGEQFF. CDR3 DNA: TGTGCCAGCAGTTTAATGGTCGGAGAGCAGTTCTTC.

This clonotype was counted between two and nine times. V and J are TRBV10-3 and TRBJ2-7; D gene ambiguous. CDR3 length equals 12 residues. With 0 bases removed from V and 12 bases from J, the gap between germline ends came to 12 bases. Germline V gives CDR1 ENHRY, CDR2 SYGVKD. CDR3 DNA: TGTGCCATCAGTGAGTCTGGGTCCGCCGGGTACTTC. Translation gives CAISESGSAGYF.

This clonotype was seen only a few times. The genes are TRBV24-1 and TRBJ2-5, with D hard to call. Germline CDR1 is KGHDR and CDR2 is SFDVKD. The V end lost 4 bases, the J end lost 5 bases, and 16 bases lay between the germline ends. The CDR3 loop spans 15 amino acids. CDR3 DNA: TGTGCCACCAGTGACCCAGCGAGCCCCCAGGAGACCCAGTACTTC. It specifies CATSDPASPQETQYF.

This clonotype was detected a few times. This chain links TRBV7-8 with TRBJ2-7, with D perhaps matching TRBD1 (6 bases). The germline V and J ends were trimmed by 1 base and 7 bases, with 14 bases remaining between them. CDR1 and CDR2 (germline): SGHVS, FQNEAQ. This CDR3 region has 14 residues. CDR3 amino acids: CASSLVGGQGEQYF. In DNA, the CDR3 is TGTGCCAGCAGCTTAGTCGGCGGGCAGGGGGAGCAGTACTTC. The variable domain in full, with the rest retrieved from reference TRBV7-8 and TRBJ2-7, is GAGVSQSPRYKVAKRGQDVALRCDPISGHVSLFWYQQALGQGPEFLTYFQNEAQLDKSGLPSDRFFAERPEGSVSTLKIQRTQQEDSAVYLCASSLVGGQGEQYFGPGTRLTVT.

The rearrangement joins TRBV7-2 to TRBJ2-7; 9 nucleotides agree with TRBD1. The CDR3 has 13 amino acids. Unmatched junction bases numbered 8, after V lost 7 bases and J lost 7 bases. Germline V lookup: CDR1 SGHTA, CDR2 FQGNSA. As DNA, the CDR3 is TGTGCCAGCAAAGGGACAGGGCCTACGGAGCAGTACTTC. This sequence encodes CASKGTGPTEQYF. The variable domain in full, completed from reference TRBV7-2 and TRBJ2-7, reads GAGVSQSPSNKVTEKGKDVELRCDPISGHTALYWYRQSLGQGLEFLIYFQGNSAPDKSGLPSDRFSAERTGGSVSTLTIQRTQQEDSAVYLCASKGTGPTEQYFGPGTRLTVT.

The rearrangement joins TRBV7-9 to TRBJ1-1; TRBD1 might be the D (5 bases). V dropped 4 bases and J dropped 0 bases, with 12 bases sitting between them. CDR3 length: 15 residues. Per germline, CDR1 SEHNR and CDR2 FQNEAQ (reference sequence). The CDR3 nucleotides read TGTGCCAGCAGCTCGCAACGGGGGATGAACACTGAAGCTTTCTTT. Protein product: CASSSQRGMNTEAFF.

This chain joins TRBV4-2 and TRBJ2-7, with 7 nucleotides matching TRBD1. Germline assignment: CDR1 LGHNA and CDR2 YNFKEQ. This CDR3 region has 16 residues. The V segment lost 2 bases and the J segment 3 bases; nucleotides outside the gene matches: 10. The CDR3 protein is CASSQPGQVGIYEQYF. CDR3 nucleotides: TGTGCCAGCAGCCAACCTGGACAGGTGGGGATCTACGAGCAGTACTTC.

The V and J genes are TRBV5-1 and TRBJ2-5, with 7 bases identical to TRBD2. V was pared by 4 bases and J by 5 bases, with 8 bases of the junction left unmatched. Germline CDR1 reads SGHRS; CDR2 reads YFSETQ. The CDR3 is 14 residues long. The CDR3 DNA follows: TGCGCCAGCAGCCCAGGACTAGTCGAGGAGACCCAGTACTTC. Translating gives CASSPGLVEETQYF.

This clonotype was observed a handful of times. The rearrangement uses TRBV5-1 and TRBJ2-7, with 12 bases lining up with TRBD1. Looked up from germline, CDR1 is SGHRS and CDR2 is YFSETQ. Losses at the gene ends were 4 bases for V and 1 base for J; bases not matched to a gene: 9. The CDR3 length is 17 residues. The CDR3, as DNA: TGCGCCAGCAGCATCCGGGACAGGGGGCACGGGTCCTACGAGCAGTACTTC. This translates into CASSIRDRGHGSYEQYF. The full variable domain, rest sourced from reference TRBV5-1 and TRBJ2-7, is KAGVTQTPRYLIKTRGQQVTLSCSPISGHRSVSWYQQTPGQGLQFLFEYFSETQRNKGNFPGRFSGRQFSNSRSEMNVSTLELGDSALYLCASSIRDRGHGSYEQYFGPGTRLTVT.